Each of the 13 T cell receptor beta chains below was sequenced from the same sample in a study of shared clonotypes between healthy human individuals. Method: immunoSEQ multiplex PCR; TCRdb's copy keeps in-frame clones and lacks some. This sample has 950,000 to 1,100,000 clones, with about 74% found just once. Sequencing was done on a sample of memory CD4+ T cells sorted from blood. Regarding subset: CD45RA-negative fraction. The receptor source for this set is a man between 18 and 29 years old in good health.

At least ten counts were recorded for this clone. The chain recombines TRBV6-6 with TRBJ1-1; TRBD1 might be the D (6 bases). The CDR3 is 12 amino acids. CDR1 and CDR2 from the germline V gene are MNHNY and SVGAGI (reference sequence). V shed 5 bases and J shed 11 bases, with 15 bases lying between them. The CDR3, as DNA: TGTGCCAGCAGTAACAACAGGGCTTTGGCTTTCTTT. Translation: CASSNNRALAFF.

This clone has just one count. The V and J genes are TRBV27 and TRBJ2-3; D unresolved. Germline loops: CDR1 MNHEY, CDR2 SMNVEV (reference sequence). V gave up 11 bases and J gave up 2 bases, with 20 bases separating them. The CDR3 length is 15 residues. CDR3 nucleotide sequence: TGTGCCGACCCCCCCCGGGCCCCGCTCACAGATACGCAGTATTTT. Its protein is CADPPRAPLTDTQYF.

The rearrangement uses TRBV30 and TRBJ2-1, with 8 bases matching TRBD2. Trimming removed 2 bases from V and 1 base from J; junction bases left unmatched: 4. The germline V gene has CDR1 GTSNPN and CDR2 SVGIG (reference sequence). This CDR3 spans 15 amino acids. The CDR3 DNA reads TGTGCCTGGAGTAGCGGGAGTCGGTCCTACAATGAGCAGTTCTTC. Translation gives CAWSSGSRSYNEQFF.

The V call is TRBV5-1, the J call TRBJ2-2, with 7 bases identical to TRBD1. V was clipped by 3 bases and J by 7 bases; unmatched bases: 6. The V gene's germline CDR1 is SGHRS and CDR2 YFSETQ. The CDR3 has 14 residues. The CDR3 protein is CASSSLQGNGELFF. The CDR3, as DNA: TGCGCCAGCAGCTCTTTACAGGGGAACGGGGAGCTGTTTTTT. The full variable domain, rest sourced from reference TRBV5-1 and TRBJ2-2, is KAGVTQTPRYLIKTRGQQVTLSCSPISGHRSVSWYQQTPGQGLQFLFEYFSETQRNKGNFPGRFSGRQFSNSRSEMNVSTLELGDSALYLCASSSLQGNGELFFGEGSRLTVL.

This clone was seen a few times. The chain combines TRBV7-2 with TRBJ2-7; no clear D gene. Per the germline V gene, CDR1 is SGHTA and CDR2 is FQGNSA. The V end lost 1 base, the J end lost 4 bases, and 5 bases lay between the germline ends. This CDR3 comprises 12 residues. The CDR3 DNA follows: TGTGCCAGCAGCTTAGGTTGGTACGAGCAGTACTTC. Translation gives CASSLGWYEQYF.

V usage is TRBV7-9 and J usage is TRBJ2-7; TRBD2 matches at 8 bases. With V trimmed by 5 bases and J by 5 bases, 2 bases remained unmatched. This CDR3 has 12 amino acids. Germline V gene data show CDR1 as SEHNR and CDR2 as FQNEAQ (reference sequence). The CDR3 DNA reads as TGTGCCAGCAGCGGACTAGCCCACGAGCAGTACTTC. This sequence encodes CASSGLAHEQYF.

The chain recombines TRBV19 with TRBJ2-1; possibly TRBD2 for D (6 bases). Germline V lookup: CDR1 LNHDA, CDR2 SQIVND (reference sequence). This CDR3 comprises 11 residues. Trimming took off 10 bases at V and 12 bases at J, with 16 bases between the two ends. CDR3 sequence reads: CATVTYGGQFF. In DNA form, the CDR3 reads TGTGCCACTGTAACCTACGGGGGGCAGTTCTTC.

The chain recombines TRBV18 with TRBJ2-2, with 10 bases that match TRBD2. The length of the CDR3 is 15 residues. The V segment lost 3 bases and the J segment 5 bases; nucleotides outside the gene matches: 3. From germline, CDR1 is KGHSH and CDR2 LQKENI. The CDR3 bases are TGTGCCAGCTCACCGGCTAGCGGGAGTACCGGGGAGCTGTTTTTT. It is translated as CASSPASGSTGELFF.

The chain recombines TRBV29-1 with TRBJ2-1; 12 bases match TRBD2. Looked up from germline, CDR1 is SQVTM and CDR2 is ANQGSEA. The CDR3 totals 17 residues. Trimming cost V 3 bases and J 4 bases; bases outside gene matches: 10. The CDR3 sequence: CSVDGGAGLAGYNEQFF. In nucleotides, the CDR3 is TGCAGCGTTGATGGTGGGGCTGGACTAGCGGGATACAATGAGCAGTTCTTC.

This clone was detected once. This CDR3 is CASSLITGSSNTEAFF. The DNA for the CDR3 is TGCGCCAGCAGCTTGATCACAGGGTCGTCGAACACTGAAGCTTTCTTT. The chain couples TRBV5-1 to TRBJ1-1; possibly TRBD1 for D (6 bases). V was trimmed by 1 base and J by 1 base, leaving 14 bases between them. In germline, CDR1 is SGHRS, CDR2 YFSETQ. The CDR3 sequence is 16 residues long.

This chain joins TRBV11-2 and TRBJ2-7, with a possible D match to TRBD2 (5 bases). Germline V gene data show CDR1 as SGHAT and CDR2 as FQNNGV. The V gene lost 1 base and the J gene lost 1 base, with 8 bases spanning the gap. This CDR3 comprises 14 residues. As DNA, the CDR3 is TGTGCCAGCAGCTTAGTACGGGGTTCCTACGAGCAGTACTTC. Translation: CASSLVRGSYEQYF.

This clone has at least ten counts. The CDR3, as DNA: TGTGCCAGCAGTGAAGCTGGAGGGGGAGTCACTGAAGCTTTCTTT. This sequence encodes CASSEAGGGVTEAFF. The chain is built from TRBV2 and TRBJ1-1; maybe TRBD1 (6 bases). V was cut by 0 bases and J by 4 bases, with 12 bases left in between. CDR1 is SNHLY and CDR2 is FYNNEI in the germline V gene. The CDR3 has 15 residues. Full variable domain (missing parts from reference TRBV2 and TRBJ1-1): EPEVTQTPSHQVTQMGQEVILRCVPISNHLYFYWYRQILGQKVEFLVSFYNNEISEKSEIFDDQFSVERPDGSNFTLKIRSTKLEDSAMYFCASSEAGGGVTEAFFGQGTRLTVV.

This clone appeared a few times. Here the CDR3 reads CASSEVAGGSTDTQYF. As DNA, the CDR3 is TGTGCCAGCAGTGAAGTAGCGGGGGGGAGCACAGATACGCAGTATTTT. The chain recombines TRBV2 with TRBJ2-3; TRBD2 aligns across 11 bases. The CDR3 runs 16 residues. The germline gives CDR1 SNHLY, CDR2 FYNNEI. V lost 1 base, J lost 0 bases, and 0 bases stayed unmatched.